This is a list of T cell receptor beta chains from one sample in a study of blood T cell repertoires in COVID-19. Clones were read by immunoSEQ multiplex PCR, and TCRdb kept only the in-frame ones, dropping some. The sample has some 670,000 clones, more than 80% seen once; the top ten hold roughly 0.25%. Sequencing used peripheral blood. The source is a young woman with acute or convalescent COVID-19. Each CDR3 is given with its conserved first and last residue. The order of the fields is D gene, V gene, CDR3 length, CDR3 protein. The D gene is left open where the match is weak.

D: .; V: TRBV5-1; length: 15; CDR3: CASSLGHATNEKLFF
D: TRBD1; V: TRBV6-6; length: 16; CDR3: CASSGTGATPGTEAFF
D: .; V: TRBV2; length: 14; CDR3: CASSWQGIGGELFF
D: .; V: TRBV19; length: 18; CDR3: CASSIDRAAGNSGNTIYF
D: .; V: TRBV6-4; length: 14; CDR3: CASSDSAENTEAFF
D: .; V: TRBV6-2/TRBV6-3; length: 15; CDR3: CASSYATHEGDKAFF
D: .; V: TRBV25-1; length: 12; CDR3: CASSRSVAEAFF
D: .; V: TRBV10-2; length: 16; CDR3: CASSENSRARHYGYTF
D: .; V: TRBV29-1; length: 16; CDR3: CSAGPQASGSTGELFF
D: .; V: TRBV27; length: 13; CDR3: CASSLAVSYGYTF
D: .; V: TRBV11-2; length: 12; CDR3: CASQGLSYEQYF
D: .; V: TRBV5-1; length: 14; CDR3: CASSVATGVYEQYF
D: .; V: TRBV28; length: 15; CDR3: CASSSRQVPNSPLHF
D: TRBD1; V: TRBV5-6; length: 15; CDR3: CASSFRDRDVETQYF
D: TRBD1; V: TRBV5-1; length: 18; CDR3: CASSRGQLWNWKRSPLHF
D: TRBD1; V: TRBV6-5; length: 16; CDR3: CASSYGPGTGAYEQYF
D: .; V: TRBV14; length: 14; CDR3: CASSPTDSSYGYTF
D: TRBD1; V: TRBV9; length: 15; CDR3: CASSAGTGANTEAFF
D: TRBD1; V: TRBV6-5; length: 13; CDR3: CASRTGIDYGYTF
D: TRBD1; V: TRBV27; length: 12; CDR3: CASSQGAAEAFF
D: .; V: TRBV18; length: 14; CDR3: CASSPGEGRDGYTF
D: TRBD1; V: TRBV5-1; length: 15; CDR3: CASSLASGQTYEQYF
D: .; V: TRBV14; length: 15; CDR3: CASSPQLALRVEQYF
D: .; V: TRBV7-2; length: 15; CDR3: CASSHRGGEALRAFF
D: .; V: TRBV5-1; length: 13; CDR3: CASSLGGTQPQHF
D: .; V: TRBV21-1; length: 16; CDR3: CASTFVPLSNTGELFF
D: .; V: TRBV2; length: 11; CDR3: CASRVGEVAFF
D: .; V: TRBV12-5; length: 14; CDR3: CASHGTTNTGELFF
D: .; V: TRBV6-4; length: 13; CDR3: CASSRNRDGGYTF
D: .; V: TRBV6-5; length: 11; CDR3: CASSYRDEQYF
D: .; V: TRBV4-3; length: 17; CDR3: CASSQDLLIRGSHEQYF
D: .; V: TRBV29-1; length: 16; CDR3: CSVGSGRKVVGNTIYF
D: .; V: TRBV9; length: 14; CDR3: CASSVFGSGNTIYF
D: .; V: TRBV6-5; length: 14; CDR3: CASRPGTSTYEQYF
D: .; V: TRBV6-4; length: 15; CDR3: CAPDWGCLTTDTQYF